A single sample is the source of the 22 T cell receptor beta chains below, sequenced in a study of PD-1 blockade in classical Hodgkin lymphoma. Time point given: cycle 4 day 1 (C4D1), after around six weeks of nivolumab. Every patient had relapsed following autologous stem cell transplantation, and cohorts differed in brentuximab vedotin exposure. Method: immunoSEQ multiplex PCR; TCRdb's copy keeps in-frame clones and lacks some. The table includes about 4,000 clones, roughly 65% detected once. The sample in question was peripheral blood mononuclear cells (PBMCs), obtained before the fourth cycle of nivolumab. The receptors stem from a human donor with classical Hodgkin lymphoma.

The V and J genes are TRBV5-6 and TRBJ2-3; 13 nucleotides align to TRBD2. With 2 bases clipped from V and 1 base from J, the junction kept 7 bases outside the gene matches. Germline V CDR1 and CDR2: SGHDT, YYEEEE. CDR3 length: 18 amino acids. Here the CDR3 DNA reads TGTGCCAGCAGCTTCCAGCTTGGGACTAGCGGGGGCACAGATACGCAGTATTTT. Translation gives CASSFQLGTSGGTDTQYF.

A single count supports this clone. This chain joins TRBV5-1 and TRBJ2-1; unclear D gene. The CDR3 runs 15 residues. Germline V lookup: CDR1 SGHRS, CDR2 YFSETQ. V lost 1 base to trimming and J lost 8 bases, with 16 bases between them. The CDR3 DNA reads TGCGCCAGCAGCTTGAGTGGTCAGGCGGTGGATGAGCAGTTCTTC. The encoded protein is CASSLSGQAVDEQFF.

This chain joins TRBV5-1 and TRBJ2-5, with D perhaps matching TRBD1 (6 bases). Germline CDR1 reads SGHRS; CDR2 reads YFSETQ. The CDR3 sequence is 12 residues long. V gave up 4 bases and J gave up 14 bases, with 18 bases separating them. As DNA, the CDR3 is TGCGCCAGCAGCCAAGGACAGCAGGGGCATTACTTC. It codes for CASSQGQQGHYF.

The gene calls are TRBV7-2 and TRBJ2-1, with 7 positions matching TRBD1. Germline V gene data show CDR1 as SGHTA and CDR2 as FQGNSA. The CDR3 extends over 13 amino acids. V lost 5 bases and J lost 9; bases outside the gene matches: 7. In DNA, the CDR3 is TGTGCCAGCAGCGCGGAAGGGGGCGCTGAGCAGTTCTTC. It is translated as CASSAEGGAEQFF.

The chain is built from TRBV29-1 and TRBJ2-1; TRBD2 might be the D (6 bases). The CDR3 has 17 amino acids. Trimming took off 0 bases at V and 10 bases at J, with 25 bases between the two ends. Germline CDR1 and CDR2: SQVTM and ANQGSEA. In DNA form, the CDR3 reads TGCAGCGTTGAAGATCCCGCCAACAGCGGGTTGACGGGAGAGCAGTTCTTC. Its translation is CSVEDPANSGLTGEQFF.

The CDR3 coding sequence is TGTGCCAGTAGGAGGACTAGCGGAAACCAAGAGACCCAGTACTTC. Translating gives CASRRTSGNQETQYF. The V gene is TRBV19, the J gene TRBJ2-5; 10 nucleotides line up with TRBD2. The ends lost 6 bases at V and 0 bases at J; junction bases unmatched: 4. This CDR3 region has 15 residues. Germline V CDR1 and CDR2: LNHDA, SQIVND (reference sequence).

The chain combines TRBV6-5 with TRBJ2-1; TRBD2 agrees at 11 bases. V lost 10 bases to trimming and J lost 7 bases; unmatched junction nucleotides: 0. Germline V lookup: CDR1 MNHEY, CDR2 SVGAGI. This CDR3 is built from 11 residues. The CDR3 DNA reads TGTGCCACTAGCGGGGGGAATGAGCAGTTCTTC. Translation gives CATSGGNEQFF.

J is TRBJ2-5 and V is TRBV29-1; D is uncertain. Between the trimmed V and J ends, which lost 3 bases and 4 bases, there was a span of 15 bases. This CDR3 has 14 amino acids. Germline CDR1 SQVTM, CDR2 ANQGSEA. The CDR3: CSVDSQGWGETQYF. In DNA, the CDR3 is TGCAGCGTTGACTCTCAAGGATGGGGAGAGACCCAGTACTTC.

CDR3 amino acids: CASRTGESQYF. The CDR3 bases are TGTGCCAGCCGTACAGGGGAATCCCAGTACTTC. V usage is TRBV19 and J usage is TRBJ2-5; 7 nucleotides line up with TRBD1. The J segment lost 9 bases and the V segment lost 9 bases, leaving 7 bases of the junction unmatched. The CDR3 sequence is 11 residues long. Germline CDR1 is LNHDA and CDR2 is SQIVND (reference sequence).

The chain combines TRBV7-8 with TRBJ1-4; D uncertain. This CDR3 spans 15 amino acids. Germline loops: CDR1 SGHVS, CDR2 FQNEAQ. V was pared by 5 bases and J by 0 bases, with 10 bases between. The chain's CDR3 is CASSPLSTTNEKLFF. CDR3 DNA sequence: TGTGCCAGCAGCCCGCTTTCGACAACTAATGAAAAACTGTTTTTT.

The chain is built from TRBV7-6 and TRBJ2-7; 7 nucleotides agree with TRBD1. In germline, CDR1 is SGHVS, CDR2 FNYEAQ. The CDR3 is made up of 17 amino acids. V lost 5 bases to trimming and J lost 3 bases; unmatched junction nucleotides: 16. In DNA form, the CDR3 reads TGTGCCAGCAGCCCCCGGACAGGCCGAAACACATTCTACGAGCAGTACTTC. Amino acid sequence: CASSPRTGRNTFYEQYF.

V is TRBV19 and J is TRBJ1-1; 8 bases align to TRBD1. Germline V gene lookup returns CDR1 LNHDA and CDR2 SQIVND (reference sequence). The CDR3 contains 14 residues. Trimming took 7 bases from V and 2 from J; bases not matched to a gene: 6. CDR3: CASTVTGDNTEAFF. In nucleotides, the CDR3 is TGTGCCAGTACCGTGACAGGGGATAACACTGAAGCTTTCTTT.

This rearrangement joins TRBV2 to TRBJ1-1; 8 nucleotides line up with TRBD1. CDR1 and CDR2 from the germline V gene are SNHLY and FYNNEI. The CDR3 sequence is 17 residues long. J gave up 0 bases and V 6 bases, and 12 bases lay outside the gene matches. The CDR3 DNA sequence: TGTGCCAGCAGATTACAGGGGGGTCGAGGCCTGAACACTGAAGCTTTCTTT. Encoded protein: CASRLQGGRGLNTEAFF.

This chain joins TRBV4-1 and TRBJ2-1; 11 bases map to TRBD2. The V gene end was trimmed by 0 bases and the J gene end by 8 bases; junction bases not matched to a gene: 6. Germline CDR1 and CDR2: MGHRA and YSYEKL. The CDR3 runs to 16 residues. CDR3 sequence: CASSQERLAGGYEQFF. For the CDR3, the DNA is TGCGCCAGCAGCCAAGAGAGGCTAGCGGGAGGATATGAGCAGTTCTTC.

This clone has only a few counts. The rearrangement uses TRBV2 and TRBJ1-6, with D perhaps matching TRBD1 (6 bases). With 0 bases removed from V and 8 bases from J, the gap between germline ends came to 11 bases. The germline gives CDR1 SNHLY, CDR2 FYNNEI. The CDR3 runs to 15 residues. The CDR3 reads CASSEAAGAYSPLHF. The CDR3 bases are TGTGCCAGCAGTGAAGCGGCAGGGGCCTATTCACCCCTCCACTTT.

V and J are TRBV6-1 and TRBJ2-5; TRBD2 agrees at 8 bases. Germline V lookup: CDR1 MNHNS, CDR2 SASEGT. V trimming: 2 bases; J trimming: 3 bases; junction bases outside the gene matches: 5. The CDR3 is made up of 15 amino acids. In nucleotides, the CDR3 is TGTGCCAGCAGTGAACCGGGACTAGAAGAAGAGACCCAGTACTTC. Translating gives CASSEPGLEEETQYF.

V and J are TRBV28 and TRBJ1-5, with a weak D call TRBD1 (6 bases). V lost 5 bases and J lost 3, with 14 bases in between. The CDR3 has 15 residues. Germline CDR1 is MDHEN and CDR2 is SYDVKM. The CDR3 DNA reads TGTGCCAGCAGTGGGGGGAAGGGGGTCAATCAGCCCCAGCATTTT. Protein: CASSGGKGVNQPQHF.

The chain joins TRBV6-5 to TRBJ1-3; D remains unclear. The CDR3 loop spans 16 amino acids. Trimming took 0 bases from V and 4 from J, leaving 13 bases between them. Germline lookup yields CDR1 MNHEY and CDR2 SVGAGI. The CDR3, as DNA: TGTGCCAGCAGTTACTCGAATTTTGCAAGAGGAAACACCATATATTTT. It specifies CASSYSNFARGNTIYF.

V gene TRBV5-1 combines with J gene TRBJ1-2; D is uncertain. V shed 0 bases and J shed 2 bases, with 5 bases lying between them. The CDR3 totals 13 residues. The germline V gene encodes CDR1 SGHRS and CDR2 YFSETQ. The CDR3, as DNA: TGCGCCAGCAGCTTGGGGCGAAACTATGGCTACACCTTC. Protein sequence: CASSLGRNYGYTF. Complete variable domain (other parts from reference TRBV5-1 and TRBJ1-2): KAGVTQTPRYLIKTRGQQVTLSCSPISGHRSVSWYQQTPGQGLQFLFEYFSETQRNKGNFPGRFSGRQFSNSRSEMNVSTLELGDSALYLCASSLGRNYGYTFGSGTRLTVV.

The J gene is TRBJ1-1, the V gene TRBV30; 11 nucleotides align to TRBD1. Germline CDR1 reads GTSNPN; CDR2 reads SVGIG (reference sequence). The CDR3 covers 15 residues. V dropped 3 bases and J dropped 5; count of bases not matched to a gene: 8. DNA of the CDR3: TGTGCCTGGAGACAGATTGGACAGGGGGCGACTGAAGCTTTCTTT. It codes for CAWRQIGQGATEAFF.

This chain links TRBV19 with TRBJ2-2; D could derive from TRBD1 or TRBD2 (6 bases each). This CDR3 comprises 15 residues. V was cut by 5 bases and J by 0 bases, with 10 bases left in between. The germline CDR1 and CDR2 sequences are LNHDA and SQIVND (reference sequence). The CDR3: CASSRGRSNTGELFF. CDR3 coding DNA: TGTGCCAGTAGTCGGGGGCGTTCGAACACCGGGGAGCTGTTTTTT.

This chain uses TRBV11-2 with TRBJ2-1; 7 bases map to TRBD2. The J segment lost 5 bases and the V segment lost 1 base, leaving 2 bases of the junction unmatched. The CDR3 spans 14 residues. CDR1 SGHAT and CDR2 FQNNGV come from the germline V gene. The CDR3 DNA reads as TGTGCCAGCAGCTTAGGGGACTACGACAATGAGCAGTTCTTC. Translation gives CASSLGDYDNEQFF.